The text below deals with one T cell receptor (beta chain). What it binds is not known. Specified treatment: 19 received Ad26.COV2.S at low or high dose, single or two shots; 5 received placebo; per-sample allocation not given. Samples analyzed were those drawn on day 63 after the first vaccine or placebo injection. Wuhan-strain spike was delivered by a replication-incompetent Ad26 vector. The data are from a study of Ad26.COV2.S vaccination and SARS-CoV-2 variants. About the study: Intramuscularly, Ad26.COV2.S was given either once or twice, 56 days apart. General study points: CD8+ and CD4+ T cells specific for spike reportedly responded with substantial breadth after vaccination.

Trimming cost V 6 bases and J 5 bases; bases outside gene matches: 4. This CDR3 is 13 amino acids long. Clones were sequenced by immunoSEQ multiplex PCR, and TCRdb holds only the in-frame ones, with some missing. The table records fewer than 600,000 clones, about 88% of them present only once. The chain combines TRBV12-3 or TRBV12-4 with TRBJ2-5; TRBD1 matches at 9 bases. Sequencing used peripheral blood, obtained in a trial of Ad26.COV2.S vaccine versus placebo. This TCR was sampled from a person aged 18-60 years who received the Ad26.COV2.S COVID-19 vaccine or a placebo. This CDR3 is CASRQGARETQYF. CDR3 nucleotide sequence: TGTGCCAGCAGACAGGGGGCGCGGGAGACCCAGTACTTC.